The 4 T cell receptor beta chains reported below all come from one sample, sequenced in a study of human T cells and chemical hapten exposure (TCRdb year 2021). Per the publication, the time point label means: patch test 3, about 24 weeks after DPC sensitization. This specimen's treatment or condition label, interpreted: therapeutic diphenylcyclopropenone sensitization with weekly scalp DPC. Preparation of the library involved RACE. Reads for this sample came from a NextSeq 500. TCRdb reran the public reads through fastp at Q25 and MiXCR, keeping productive beta chains. Duplicate CDR3 protein sequences are folded into a single record with the most common DNA and genes. This sample holds over 80,000 distinct CDR3 sequences; approximately 10% were observed only once. The ten largest clones capture 1% to 1.2% of the sample. The starting material was whole blood, obtained in connection with sensitization to the hapten diphenylcyclopropenone (DPC). These receptors were obtained from a woman aged 25 to 39 with alopecia areata. Some clones in this sample may be carry-over from other donors' samples.

V gene TRBV28 combines with J gene TRBJ2-7; D unclear. Germline loops: CDR1 MDHEN, CDR2 SYDVKM. The CDR3 spans 14 residues. Trimming took off 2 bases at V and 2 bases at J, with 10 bases between the two ends. This chain's CDR3 is CASSLTVPAYEQYF. As DNA, the CDR3 is TGTGCCAGCAGTTTAACAGTACCCGCCTACGAGCAGTACTTC.

A word on this clonotype: This may come from a read error, since a much larger clone is one base off. The chain carries TRBV28 and TRBJ2-2; D is undetermined. CDR1 and CDR2 (germline): MDHEN, SYDVKM. The CDR3 loop spans 12 amino acids. V was cut by 6 bases and J by 1 base, with 3 bases left in between. CDR3 sequence reads: CASRRNTGELFF. CDR3 coding DNA: TGTGCCAGCAGGCGGAACACCGGGGAGCTGTTTTTT.

The V call is TRBV6-5, the J call TRBJ1-6, with TRBD1 matching over 7 bases. Trimming cost V 7 bases and J 11 bases; bases outside gene matches: 8. The CDR3 has 13 residues. Germline V lookup: CDR1 MNHEY, CDR2 SVGAGI. CDR3 in amino acids: CASTQGGRPPLHF. CDR3 nucleotide sequence: TGTGCCAGCACCCAGGGGGGGAGACCACCCCTCCACTTT.

Many counts were recorded for this clonotype. This chain uses TRBV6-5 with TRBJ2-7; 9 bases map to TRBD1. The V and J ends lost 6 bases and 1 base, in that order; junction bases with no gene match: 10. In germline, CDR1 is MNHEY, CDR2 SVGAGI. This CDR3 is built from 16 residues. CDR3 nucleotide sequence: TGTGCCAGCAGCCTATTAACAGGGGGCCGTTCCTACGAGCAGTACTTC. Its protein is CASSLLTGGRSYEQYF.